A single sample gave rise to the 16 T cell receptor beta chains below, sequenced in a study of long-term antiretroviral therapy in people with HIV. Assay version v3.0 of immunoSEQ was used, and it was run at survey level. Clones were sequenced by immunoSEQ multiplex PCR, and TCRdb holds only the in-frame ones, with some missing. In the table there are about 22,000 clones, around 86% of which are singletons. Sample: unsorted PBMCs, taken 1.8 years before starting antiretroviral therapy. Source of these receptors: a woman between 25 and 40 years old with HIV.

The chain couples TRBV14 to TRBJ1-1; D gene uncertain. The CDR3 runs to 14 residues. Trimming stripped 1 base from V and 5 bases from J, with 11 bases between. The germline V gene has CDR1 SGHDN and CDR2 FVKESK. The CDR3 bases are TGTGCCAGCAGCCAAGTCGGGCTTGGTACTGAAGCTTTCTTT. This encodes CASSQVGLGTEAFF.

This clone came up once. The rearrangement uses TRBV5-1 and TRBJ2-3, with 7 bases aligning to TRBD2. The CDR3 is made up of 15 amino acids. CDR1 is SGHRS and CDR2 is YFSETQ in the germline V gene. V dropped 5 bases and J dropped 0; count of bases not matched to a gene: 6. CDR3 in DNA: TGCGCCAGCAGTTCGAGCGGGGCTAGCACAGATACGCAGTATTTT. Amino acids: CASSSSGASTDTQYF.

J is TRBJ1-3 and V is TRBV7-8, with D possibly TRBD1 on 5 matching bases. Trimming shortened V by 11 bases and J by 0 bases, and 17 bases separated the two germline ends. The CDR3 has 15 residues. Germline CDR1 is SGHVS and CDR2 is FQNEAQ. In DNA, the CDR3 is TGTGCCTCCGAACGGGGCCGAAGCTCTGGAAACACCATATATTTT. Its translation is CASERGRSSGNTIYF.

This sequence joins TRBV5-5 and TRBJ1-1; no definite D call. This CDR3 is built from 11 residues. Germline values: CDR1 SGHKS, CDR2 YYEKEE (reference sequence). Trimming removed 0 bases from V and 10 bases from J, with 7 bases in between. The CDR3 sequence is CASSLDTVAFF. The DNA of the CDR3 is TGTGCCAGCAGCTTGGACACAGTAGCTTTCTTT.

This clone was seen a few times. The rearrangement joins TRBV29-1 to TRBJ2-1; D is possibly TRBD1 (5 bases). Germline V gene lookup returns CDR1 SQVTM and CDR2 ANQGSEA. The CDR3 totals 12 residues. Trimming left V 5 bases short and J 6 bases short, with 11 bases between. The CDR3 DNA is TGCAGCGTTCTTGCGCAGGGCAATGAGCAGTTCTTC. It encodes CSVLAQGNEQFF.

The chain links TRBV7-3 to TRBJ2-1; 12 bases fit TRBD2. This CDR3 has 14 amino acids. The junction had 0 bases not matched to a gene; V was cut back by 4 bases and J by 5 bases. In germline, CDR1 is SGHTA, CDR2 FQGTGA. In nucleotides, the CDR3 is TGTGCCAGCAGCTCTAGCGGGGGGGACAATGAGCAGTTCTTC. Translation: CASSSSGGDNEQFF.

This chain joins TRBV11-2 and TRBJ1-3; possible D gene TRBD1, 6 bases. This CDR3 region has 16 residues. Germline CDR1 is SGHAT and CDR2 is FQNNGV. V lost 5 bases and J lost 3, with 17 bases in between. CDR3 loop: CASSPERGIGGNTIYF. The CDR3 DNA reads TGTGCCAGCAGCCCCGAAAGGGGGATTGGTGGAAACACCATATATTTT.

The CDR3 DNA reads TGCAGCGTTGGCCGGGGACAGGGGGTCTATGAGCAGTTCTTC. This codes for CSVGRGQGVYEQFF. The rearrangement uses TRBV29-1 and TRBJ2-1; 11 bases agree with TRBD1. Germline CDR1 is SQVTM and CDR2 is ANQGSEA. Trimming cost V 4 bases and J 8 bases; bases outside gene matches: 7. CDR3 size: 14 residues.

The CDR3 DNA is TGCGCCAGCAGTGAGGTCAGCGGGGGGTTGACAGATACGCAGTATTTT. Residues: CASSEVSGGLTDTQYF. The rearrangement uses TRBV10-1 and TRBJ2-3; 9 bases are a match to TRBD2. The V segment lost 2 bases and the J segment 3 bases; nucleotides outside the gene matches: 6. This CDR3 has 16 amino acids. Germline V gene sequence: CDR1 WNHNN, CDR2 SYGVQD (reference sequence).

V gene TRBV19 combines with J gene TRBJ1-6; perhaps TRBD1 as D (5 bases). CDR1 and CDR2 (germline): LNHDA, SQIVND (reference sequence). The CDR3 is 13 amino acids. Trimming took 6 bases from V and 6 from J, leaving 9 bases between them. CDR3 amino acids: CASRSQGNSPLHF. DNA of the CDR3: TGTGCCAGTAGGTCTCAGGGTAATTCACCCCTCCACTTT.

The chain couples TRBV5-1 to TRBJ1-2; no clear D gene. Germline lookup yields CDR1 SGHRS and CDR2 YFSETQ. The CDR3 has 16 amino acids. Trimming stripped 4 bases from V and 5 bases from J, with 21 bases between. The chain's CDR3 is CASSPVKGAVLYGYTF. The DNA for the CDR3 is TGCGCCAGCAGCCCAGTCAAGGGCGCGGTTCTATATGGCTACACCTTC.

J is TRBJ1-4 and V is TRBV19; possible D gene TRBD1, 5 bases. The germline gives CDR1 LNHDA, CDR2 SQIVND (reference sequence). This CDR3 contains 13 residues. V was clipped by 4 bases and J by 5 bases, with 8 bases between them. The CDR3 bases are TGTGCCAGTAGTACGACAGTAAATGAAAAACTGTTTTTT. Its translation is CASSTTVNEKLFF.

This clone was observed a few times. The V and J genes are TRBV15 and TRBJ2-1; TRBD2 matches 12 bases. CDR1 LNHNV and CDR2 YYDKDF come from the germline V gene (reference sequence). V lost 0 bases to trimming and J lost 5 bases; unmatched junction nucleotides: 8. The CDR3 spans 18 residues. The CDR3 sequence is CATSREASGGAKDNEQFF. DNA for the CDR3: TGTGCCACCAGCAGAGAGGCTAGCGGGGGGGCCAAAGACAATGAGCAGTTCTTC.

V and J are TRBV7-8 and TRBJ2-5, with D possibly TRBD2 on 5 matching bases. Germline V gene lookup returns CDR1 SGHVS and CDR2 FQNEAQ. V was pared by 6 bases and J by 5 bases, with 13 bases between. The CDR3 consists of 13 residues. For the CDR3, the DNA is TGTGCCAGCAGGCCACGGGTAGCGGAGACCCAGTACTTC. The encoded protein is CASRPRVAETQYF.

The chain recombines TRBV15 with TRBJ1-1, with no clear D. CDR1 is LNHNV, CDR2 YYDKDF, per germline (reference sequence). The CDR3 is made up of 14 amino acids. V dropped 0 bases and J dropped 6 bases, with 11 bases sitting between them. CDR3 sequence (DNA): TGTGCCACCAGCAGAGATGGAAAGGGATCTGAAGCTTTCTTT. It is translated as CATSRDGKGSEAFF.

The CDR3 bases are TGTGCCATCAGTGAGCTAGCGGGAAAATATACCGGGGAGCTGTTTTTT. Amino acids: CAISELAGKYTGELFF. This chain joins TRBV10-3 and TRBJ2-2; 9 bases match TRBD2. V gave up 2 bases and J gave up 5 bases; unmatched junction bases: 6. Germline CDR1 ENHRY, CDR2 SYGVKD. The CDR3 totals 16 residues.